The rows below give T cell receptor beta chains drawn from one sample of a study of control samples from healthy donors and cancer patients. The repertoire was sequenced with immunoSEQ multiplex PCR; TCRdb's copy has only in-frame clones and lacks some. The sample contains 100,000 to 150,000 clones, about 90% of which appear only once. The sample taken for sequencing was blood. These receptors all stem from a woman between 50 and 59 years old in good health. Each CDR3 is given with its conserved first and last residue.

CDR3: CATSDGGAAFGNQPQHF
J: TRBJ1-5
V: TRBV24-1

CDR3: CASSSVSGGYEQYF
J: TRBJ2-7
V: TRBV5-6

CDR3: CASSLISGRGFQETQYF
J: TRBJ2-5
V: TRBV28

CDR3: CAISDLDRIYNEQFF
J: TRBJ2-1
V: TRBV10-3

CDR3: CASSDRLAGSYNEQFF
J: TRBJ2-1
V: TRBV6-1

CDR3: CASSQDLGRGHGYTF
J: TRBJ1-2
V: TRBV14

CDR3: CSASTAGTSAFF
J: TRBJ1-1
V: TRBV20-1

CDR3: CASSLGMVNTEAFF
J: TRBJ1-1
V: TRBV11-2

CDR3: CASSLVLYTEAFF
J: TRBJ1-1
V: TRBV7-2

CDR3: CASSMRGASTDTQYF
J: TRBJ2-3
V: TRBV19

CDR3: CATSDNFRTGGMETQYF
J: TRBJ2-5
V: TRBV24-1

CDR3: CASSLFRTSEAGYTF
J: TRBJ1-2
V: TRBV7-2

CDR3: CASSLGAGDTEAFF
J: TRBJ1-1
V: TRBV7-9